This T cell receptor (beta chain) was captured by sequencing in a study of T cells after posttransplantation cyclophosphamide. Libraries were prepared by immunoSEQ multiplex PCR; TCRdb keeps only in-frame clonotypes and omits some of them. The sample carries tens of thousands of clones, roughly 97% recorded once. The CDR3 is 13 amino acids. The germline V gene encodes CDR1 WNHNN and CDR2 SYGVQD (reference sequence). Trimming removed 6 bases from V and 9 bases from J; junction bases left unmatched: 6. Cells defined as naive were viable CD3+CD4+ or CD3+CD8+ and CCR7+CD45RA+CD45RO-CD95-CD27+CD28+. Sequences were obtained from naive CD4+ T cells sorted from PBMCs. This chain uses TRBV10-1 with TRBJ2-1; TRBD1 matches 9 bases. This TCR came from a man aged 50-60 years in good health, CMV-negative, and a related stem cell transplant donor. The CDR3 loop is CASSRDRVGEQFF. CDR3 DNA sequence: TGCGCCAGCAGCCGGGACAGGGTCGGTGAGCAGTTCTTC.